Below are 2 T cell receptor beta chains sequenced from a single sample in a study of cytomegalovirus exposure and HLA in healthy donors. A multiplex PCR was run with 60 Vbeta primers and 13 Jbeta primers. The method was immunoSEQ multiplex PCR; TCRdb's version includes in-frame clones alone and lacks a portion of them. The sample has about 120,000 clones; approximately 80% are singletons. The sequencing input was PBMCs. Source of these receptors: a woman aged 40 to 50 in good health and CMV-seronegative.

The CDR3 region is CASSLLDTGNEQYF. For the CDR3, the DNA is TGTGCCAGCAGCTTACTCGATACAGGGAACGAGCAGTACTTC. This chain links TRBV7-9 with TRBJ2-7; tentative D call: TRBD1 (6 bases). Germline V CDR1 and CDR2: SEHNR, FQNEAQ (reference sequence). The CDR3 is 14 amino acids. V gave up 2 bases and J gave up 5 bases, with 13 bases separating them.

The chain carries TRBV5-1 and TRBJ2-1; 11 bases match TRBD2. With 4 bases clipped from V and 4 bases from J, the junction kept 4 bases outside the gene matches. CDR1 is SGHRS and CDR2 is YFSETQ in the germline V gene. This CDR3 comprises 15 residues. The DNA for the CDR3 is TGCGCCAGCAGCCTCGGGACTAGCGGTTACAATGAGCAGTTCTTC. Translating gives CASSLGTSGYNEQFF.